Following are 18 T cell receptor beta chains from one sample sequenced in a study of T cells of healthy individuals (dated by TCRdb to the late 2010s). The library was prepared using 5' RACE. The sequencing machine was an Illumina MiSeq. Starting from the raw public reads, TCRdb applied fastp trimming at Q25, assembled clones with MiXCR and retained in-frame beta chains. Every CDR3 protein is listed once, alongside the most common genes and DNA of its rows. The sample yields over 95,000 distinct CDR3 sequences; 17% were counted once. Approximately 6% of the sample comes from the top ten. These receptors were obtained from a human donor in good health.

The chain couples TRBV7-2 to TRBJ2-7; 10 bases align to TRBD2. Trimming at V came to 3 bases and at J to 5 bases, leaving 1 base not matched to a gene. The CDR3 is 13 residues long. Germline assignment: CDR1 SGHTA and CDR2 FQGNSA. The CDR3 DNA follows: TGTGCCAGCAGCTTGGGACTAGCGCACGAGCAGTACTTC. This gives the protein CASSLGLAHEQYF.

The chain links TRBV19 to TRBJ2-5; a weak D match, TRBD1 (5 bases). The CDR3 is 15 amino acids. Germline CDR1 and CDR2: LNHDA and SQIVND (reference sequence). V was trimmed by 4 bases and J by 5 bases, leaving 17 bases between them. The CDR3 loop reads CASSKFDSLRETQYF. The CDR3, as DNA: TGTGCCAGTAGTAAATTTGACAGCCTCCGTGAGACCCAGTACTTC.

A remark on this clonotype: This may stem from a read error, because a much larger clone lies one nucleotide away. This chain links TRBV7-8 with TRBJ2-2; TRBD1 might be the D (6 bases). This CDR3 comprises 13 residues. Germline assignment: CDR1 SGHVS and CDR2 FQNEAQ. V lost 8 bases to trimming and J lost 0 bases, with 7 bases between them. CDR3 bases: TGTGCCAGCGGACAGCCGAACACCGGGGAGCTGTTTTTT. Encoded protein: CASGQPNTGELFF.

This clonotype has only a few counts. J is TRBJ1-2 and V is TRBV15, with 9 bases lining up with TRBD1. The CDR3 contains 15 residues. The germline V gene encodes CDR1 LNHNV and CDR2 YYDKDF (reference sequence). V was clipped by 3 bases and J by 4 bases; unmatched bases: 6. In nucleotides, the CDR3 is TGTGCCACCAGCAGGTGGGACAGGGATAGCTATGGCTACACCTTC. It is translated as CATSRWDRDSYGYTF.

This chain connects TRBV11-2 to TRBJ1-1; D ambiguous. Germline V gives CDR1 SGHAT, CDR2 FQNNGV. The CDR3 is 13 residues long. V was trimmed by 4 bases and J by 4 bases, leaving 10 bases between them. CDR3 protein: CASSSRIGTEAFF. CDR3 in DNA: TGTGCCAGCAGCTCGAGAATAGGCACTGAAGCTTTCTTT.

The rearrangement joins TRBV18 to TRBJ1-4; 7 bases are shared with TRBD1. Germline V gene sequence: CDR1 KGHSH, CDR2 LQKENI. This CDR3 is 12 amino acids long. V trimming: 10 bases; J trimming: 4 bases; junction bases outside the gene matches: 3. The CDR3, as DNA: TGTGCCACCACAGGGGATAATGAAAAACTGTTTTTT. Residues: CATTGDNEKLFF.

Comments on this clonotype: Compared with germline, one end of the junction differs, possibly owing to a read error. This chain connects TRBV4-1 to TRBJ2-5, with TRBD2 identical over 14 bases. CDR1 is MGHRA and CDR2 is YSYEKL in the germline V gene. The CDR3 runs 15 residues. The CDR3 nucleotides are TGTGCCAGCAGCCAGGGGACTAGCGGGAGTCAGACCCAGTACTTC. Its translation is CASSQGTSGSQTQYF.

The genes are TRBV6-5 and TRBJ2-2, with D possibly being TRBD2 (6 bases). The CDR3 has 15 residues. CDR1 MNHEY and CDR2 SVGAGI come from the germline V gene. V was clipped by 0 bases and J by 4 bases, with 9 bases between them. CDR3 residues: CASSYSAGSTGELFF. Written as DNA, the CDR3 is TGTGCCAGCAGTTACTCCGCGGGGTCCACCGGGGAGCTGTTTTTT.

This clonotype was detected ten times or more. The chain joins TRBV11-2 to TRBJ2-1, with 9 positions matching TRBD2. Germline V gene data show CDR1 as SGHAT and CDR2 as FQNNGV. This CDR3 contains 15 residues. With 1 base clipped from V and 9 bases from J, the junction kept 7 bases outside the gene matches. The CDR3 loop is CASSLVLAGVSEQFF. Here the CDR3 DNA reads TGTGCCAGCAGCTTAGTTTTAGCGGGAGTAAGTGAGCAGTTCTTC.

This clonotype was counted at least ten times. The chain uses TRBV29-1 and TRBJ2-5, with 10 bases lining up with TRBD1. The CDR3 length is 12 residues. Losses at the gene ends were 6 bases for V and 3 bases for J; bases not matched to a gene: 1. Germline V gives CDR1 SQVTM, CDR2 ANQGSEA. The CDR3: CSVTGGEETQYF. Written as DNA, the CDR3 is TGCAGCGTGACAGGGGGCGAAGAGACCCAGTACTTC.

In this sample, this clonotype turned up a few times. The chain uses TRBV7-2 and TRBJ2-7; unclear D gene. Germline CDR1 is SGHTA and CDR2 is FQGNSA. This CDR3 is built from 12 residues. Trimming removed 6 bases from V and 0 bases from J, with 6 bases in between. CDR3 in amino acids: CASRPASYEQYF. CDR3 in DNA: TGTGCCAGCAGGCCGGCCTCCTACGAGCAGTACTTC.

The chain has TRBV20-1 and TRBJ1-3; D remains ambiguous. The CDR3 length is 11 residues. V was trimmed by 7 bases and J by 4 bases, leaving 8 bases between them. CDR1 and CDR2 from the germline V gene are DFQATT and SNEGSKA (reference sequence). In nucleotides, the CDR3 is TGCAGTGGCAATATCGGAAACACCATATATTTT. Residues: CSGNIGNTIYF.

To note about this clonotype: Because it lacks the conserved phenylalanine or tryptophan at the end, this CDR3 is likely a read error. The chain couples TRBV20-1 to TRBJ2-7; the D gene is possibly TRBD1 (5 bases). The CDR3 loop spans 13 amino acids. The germline V and J ends were trimmed by 3 bases and 0 bases, with 9 bases remaining between them. In germline, CDR1 is DFQATT, CDR2 SNEGSKA (reference sequence). CDR3 bases: TGCAGTGCTAGGCCAGGGAACTCCTACGAGCAGTACTCC. Its translation is CSARPGNSYEQYS.

Comment on this clonotype: A much larger clone lies one base from this, so it may be a read error. The gene calls are TRBV6-2 or TRBV6-3 and TRBJ2-2; 11 bases map to TRBD2. The germline V gene has CDR1 MNHEY and CDR2 SVGEGT. The V gene end was trimmed by 7 bases and the J gene end by 6 bases; junction bases not matched to a gene: 4. CDR3 length: 14 residues. This chain's CDR3 is CASTRTSGSGELFF. DNA for the CDR3: TGTGCCAGCACCAGGACTAGCGGGTCCGGGGAGCTGTTTTTT.

This clonotype was counted ten times or more. The chain employs TRBV3-1 and TRBJ2-7; the D gene could be TRBD1 or TRBD2 (6 bases each). The CDR3 spans 15 residues. V shed 0 bases and J shed 4 bases, with 13 bases lying between them. From germline, CDR1 is LGHDT and CDR2 YNNKEL (reference sequence). DNA of the CDR3: TGTGCCAGCAGCCAAGATCCGGGGGCGCGTTACGAGCAGTACTTC. Its protein is CASSQDPGARYEQYF.

V usage is TRBV20-1 and J usage is TRBJ2-3; a possible D gene is TRBD1 (5 bases). This CDR3 comprises 16 residues. V gave up 0 bases and J gave up 2 bases, with 15 bases separating them. The germline V gene has CDR1 DFQATT and CDR2 SNEGSKA (reference sequence). CDR3: CSARDVAGPFTDTQYF. The CDR3 coding sequence is TGCAGTGCTAGAGATGTCGCAGGGCCCTTCACAGATACGCAGTATTTT.

This clonotype was counted only a few times. The rearrangement joins TRBV12-3 or TRBV12-4 to TRBJ1-5; 10 bases are a match to TRBD1. V lost 4 bases to trimming and J lost 4 bases; unmatched junction nucleotides: 10. The CDR3 consists of 17 residues. DNA of the CDR3: TGTGCCAGCAGTTCGAGGGTAGGGACAGGGGTAAATCAGCCCCAGCATTTT. Translation gives CASSSRVGTGVNQPQHF.

This clonotype occurred many times. This chain uses TRBV25-1 with TRBJ1-4; TRBD1 might be the D (6 bases). Germline V gives CDR1 MGHDK, CDR2 SYGVNS. The CDR3 is 16 amino acids. V lost 3 bases and J 7 bases, leaving 18 bases between the germline ends. The CDR3 here is CASSEPRAGVGEKLFF. The CDR3 DNA is TGTGCCAGCAGTGAGCCCCGCGCAGGGGTTGGTGAAAAACTGTTTTTT.